This is a list of T cell receptor beta chains from one sample in a study of cytomegalovirus exposure and HLA in healthy donors. Only in-frame clones appear in the TCRdb table, and some are missing; sequencing was by immunoSEQ multiplex PCR. The sample has 150,000 or so clones; 65% to 85% are singletons. What was sequenced was PBMCs. These receptors originate from a male donor in good health and CMV-seropositive. CDR3s leave out the opening cysteine and the closing phenylalanine or tryptophan.

j_call: TRBJ2-5
v_call: TRBV6-5
cdr3_length: 14
cdr3_aa: ASSYSTGGVREAQY

j_call: TRBJ2-1
v_call: TRBV11-2
cdr3_length: 12
cdr3_aa: ASSPVGDGGEQF

j_call: .
v_call: TRBV5-4
cdr3_length: 17
cdr3_aa: ASSLDGVTGAVHRYEQY

j_call: TRBJ2-5
v_call: TRBV7-9
cdr3_length: 15
cdr3_aa: ASSLAQFGTSDETQY

j_call: TRBJ2-5
v_call: TRBV6-1
cdr3_length: 9
cdr3_aa: ATERGTSRH

j_call: .
v_call: TRBV6-1
cdr3_length: 13
cdr3_aa: ASKEAGVLTYEQY

j_call: TRBJ2-3
v_call: TRBV5-1
cdr3_length: 12
cdr3_aa: ASSWQGYADTQY

j_call: TRBJ1-5
v_call: TRBV4-1
cdr3_length: 13
cdr3_aa: ASSQVQGTGQPQH

j_call: TRBJ1-6
v_call: TRBV9
cdr3_length: 14
cdr3_aa: ASSAGPLTGNSPLH

j_call: TRBJ1-4
v_call: TRBV27
cdr3_length: 14
cdr3_aa: ASSFYRRGTNEKLF

j_call: TRBJ2-2
v_call: TRBV6-5
cdr3_length: 13
cdr3_aa: ASSPQGTEAGELF

j_call: TRBJ2-1
v_call: TRBV7-9
cdr3_length: 11
cdr3_aa: ASSLAGEIEQF

j_call: TRBJ1-4
v_call: TRBV13
cdr3_length: 12
cdr3_aa: ASAGTPHDEKLF

j_call: TRBJ2-7
v_call: TRBV9
cdr3_length: 13
cdr3_aa: ASSVELAGVYEQY

j_call: TRBJ2-7
v_call: TRBV29-1
cdr3_length: 11
cdr3_aa: SVGTGNSYEQY

j_call: TRBJ2-7
v_call: TRBV27
cdr3_length: 11
cdr3_aa: ASSAGWLDEQY

j_call: TRBJ2-3
v_call: TRBV11-2
cdr3_length: 14
cdr3_aa: ASRLFSGQGTDTQY

j_call: TRBJ2-3
v_call: TRBV5-1
cdr3_length: 12
cdr3_aa: ASSLGTGGDTQY

j_call: TRBJ1-2
v_call: TRBV30
cdr3_length: 11
cdr3_aa: AWRNRGQGGYT

j_call: TRBJ2-1
v_call: TRBV30
cdr3_length: 14
cdr3_aa: AWSPRSSGQSNEQF

j_call: TRBJ2-7
v_call: TRBV28
cdr3_length: 11
cdr3_aa: ASSSGTPPKQY

j_call: TRBJ2-7
v_call: TRBV7-9
cdr3_length: 13
cdr3_aa: SSSSRLAGDYEQY

j_call: TRBJ2-6
v_call: TRBV7-3
cdr3_length: 14
cdr3_aa: ASSPLKGAGANVLT

j_call: TRBJ1-1
v_call: TRBV7-9
cdr3_length: 12
cdr3_aa: ASSSQGGGTEAF

j_call: TRBJ1-1
v_call: TRBV7-9
cdr3_length: 15
cdr3_aa: SSSAVGGQAVYTEAF

j_call: TRBJ2-2
v_call: TRBV28
cdr3_length: 14
cdr3_aa: ASSLGASGNTGELF

j_call: TRBJ2-1
v_call: TRBV11-2
cdr3_length: 12
cdr3_aa: ASSMRRVSNEQF

j_call: TRBJ2-5
v_call: TRBV11-2
cdr3_length: 13
cdr3_aa: ASSLTGPYQETQY

j_call: TRBJ1-5
v_call: TRBV4-1
cdr3_length: 15
cdr3_aa: ASSHHRGDHSNQPQH

j_call: TRBJ1-5
v_call: TRBV2
cdr3_length: 11
cdr3_aa: ASTRQGNQPQH